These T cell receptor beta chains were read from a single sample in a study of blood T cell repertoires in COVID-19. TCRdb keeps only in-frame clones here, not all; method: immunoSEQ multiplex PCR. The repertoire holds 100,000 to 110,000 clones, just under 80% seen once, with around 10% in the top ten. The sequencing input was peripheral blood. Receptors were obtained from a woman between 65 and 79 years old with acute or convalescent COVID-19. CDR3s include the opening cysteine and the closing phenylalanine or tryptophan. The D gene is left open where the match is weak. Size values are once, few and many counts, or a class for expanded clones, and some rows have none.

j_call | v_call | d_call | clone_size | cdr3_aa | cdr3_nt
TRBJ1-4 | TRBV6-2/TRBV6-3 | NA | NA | CASSPGQRGKEKLFF | TGTGCCAGCAGTCCAGGACAAAGGGGGAAAGAAAAACTGTTTTTT
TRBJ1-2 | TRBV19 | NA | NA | CASSIRPGTVGYGYTF | TGTGCCAGTAGTATTCGTCCGGGGACTGTAGGTTATGGCTACACCTTC
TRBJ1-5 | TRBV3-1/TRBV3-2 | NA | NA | CASGQINQPQHF | TGTGCCAGCGGACAGATCAATCAGCCCCAGCATTTT
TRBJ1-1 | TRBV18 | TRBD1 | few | CASSPVGTGDQTEAFF | TGTGCCAGCTCACCAGTAGGGACAGGGGATCAAACTGAAGCTTTCTTT
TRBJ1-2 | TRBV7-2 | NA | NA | CASSFKLNYGYTF | TGTGCCAGCAGCTTTAAGCTAAACTATGGCTACACCTTC
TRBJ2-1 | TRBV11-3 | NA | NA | CASSLDRSSNEQFF | TGTGCCAGCAGCTTAGATCGGAGCAGCAATGAGCAGTTCTTC
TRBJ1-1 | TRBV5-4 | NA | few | CASSLYWGDWVNTEAFF | TGTGCCAGCAGCTTGTATTGGGGGGATTGGGTGAACACTGAAGCTTTCTTT
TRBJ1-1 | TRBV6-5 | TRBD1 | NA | CASRETGDISTEAFF | TGTGCCAGCAGGGAGACAGGGGACATCAGCACTGAAGCTTTCTTT
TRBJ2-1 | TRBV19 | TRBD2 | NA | CASRITSGHTYNEQFF | TGTGCCAGCCGTATCACTAGCGGGCATACCTACAATGAGCAGTTCTTC
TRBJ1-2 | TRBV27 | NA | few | CASSESGRAMNYGYTF | TGTGCCAGCAGCGAATCAGGGAGGGCCATGAACTATGGCTACACCTTC
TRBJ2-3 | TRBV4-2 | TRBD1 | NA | CASSQEPQGATDTQYF | TGTGCCAGCAGCCAAGAACCTCAGGGGGCTACAGATACGCAGTATTTT
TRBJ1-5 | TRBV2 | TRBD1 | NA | CASMGQYNQPQHF | TGTGCCAGCATGGGACAGTACAATCAGCCCCAGCATTTT
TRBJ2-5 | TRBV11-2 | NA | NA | CASSKEGGGRGETQYF | TGTGCCAGCAGCAAAGAGGGGGGGGGAAGGGGAGAGACCCAGTACTTC
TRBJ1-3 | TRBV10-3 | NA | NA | CAISEGAPGNTIYF | TGTGCCATCAGTGAGGGGGCCCCTGGAAACACCATATATTTT
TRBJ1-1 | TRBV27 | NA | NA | CASSFRGERAFF | TGTGCCAGCTCATTCCGCGGGGAAAGAGCTTTCTTT
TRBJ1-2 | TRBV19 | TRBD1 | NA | CASSGTGGEGKGYTF | TGTGCCAGCTCCGGGACAGGGGGCGAAGGAAAGGGCTACACCTTC
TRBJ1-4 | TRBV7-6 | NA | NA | CASSLAAGFHLFF | TGTGCCAGCAGCTTAGCCGCGGGCTTCCATCTGTTTTTT
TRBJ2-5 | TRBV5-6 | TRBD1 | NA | CASSSSDRAETQYF | TGTGCCAGCAGCTCGTCGGACAGGGCCGAGACCCAGTACTTC
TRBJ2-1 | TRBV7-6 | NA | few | CASSFEPLDEQFF | TGTGCCAGCAGCTTTGAGCCTTTGGATGAGCAGTTCTTC
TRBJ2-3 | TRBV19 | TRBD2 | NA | CASSPEPAGLAGAPDTQYF | TGTGCCAGTAGTCCAGAGCCCGCGGGACTAGCGGGGGCCCCAGATACGCAGTATTTT
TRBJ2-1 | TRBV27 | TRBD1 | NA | CASSLDRVNYNEQFF | TGTGCCAGCAGCCTCGACAGGGTAAACTACAATGAGCAGTTCTTC
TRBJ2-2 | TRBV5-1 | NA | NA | CASRGGSNTGELFF | TGCGCCAGCAGGGGGGGTTCGAACACCGGGGAGCTGTTTTTT
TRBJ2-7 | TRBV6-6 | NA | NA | CASSYARDYSYEQYF | TGTGCCAGCAGTTACGCCAGGGATTACTCCTACGAGCAGTACTTC
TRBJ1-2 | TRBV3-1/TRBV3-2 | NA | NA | CASTLSGGERGYTF | TGTGCCAGCACCCTATCGGGGGGGGAACGGGGCTACACCTTC
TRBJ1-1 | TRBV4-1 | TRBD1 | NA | CASKQGTNTEAFF | TGCGCCAGCAAACAGGGGACGAACACTGAAGCTTTCTTT
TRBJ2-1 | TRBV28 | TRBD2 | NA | CASSLSGTSGGNEQFF | TGTGCCAGCAGTTTGAGTGGGACTAGCGGGGGAAATGAGCAGTTCTTC
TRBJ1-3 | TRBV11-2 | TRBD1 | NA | CASSNRDRDSGNTIYF | TGTGCCAGCAGCAACCGGGACAGGGACTCTGGAAACACCATATATTTT
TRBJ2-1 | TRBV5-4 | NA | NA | CASSLYNEQFF | TGTGCCAGCAGCTTATATAATGAGCAGTTCTTC
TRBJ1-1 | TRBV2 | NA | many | CASSSEGEAFF | TGTGCCAGCAGTTCCGAGGGTGAAGCTTTCTTT
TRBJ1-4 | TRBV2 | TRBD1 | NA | CASMGQGFEKLFF | TGTGCCAGCATGGGACAGGGTTTTGAAAAACTGTTTTTT
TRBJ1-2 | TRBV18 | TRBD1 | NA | CASSGTGGYGYTF | TGTGCCAGCTCAGGGACAGGGGGCTACGGCTACACCTTC
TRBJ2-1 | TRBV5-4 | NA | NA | CASSSGDSYNEQFF | TGTGCCAGCAGCTCGGGGGACTCCTACAATGAGCAGTTCTTC
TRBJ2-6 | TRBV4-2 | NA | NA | CASSQGSAGANVLTF | TGTGCCAGCAGCCAAGGTTCCGCTGGGGCCAACGTCCTGACTTTC
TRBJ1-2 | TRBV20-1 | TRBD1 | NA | CSAGTGVGYTF | TGCAGTGCTGGAACAGGGGTCGGCTACACCTTC
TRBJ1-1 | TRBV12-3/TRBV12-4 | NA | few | CASSKNGGTEAFF | TGTGCCAGCAGTAAAAATGGGGGGACTGAAGCTTTCTTT
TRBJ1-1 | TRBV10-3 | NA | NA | CATQRAGNTEAFF | TGTGCCACCCAGCGGGCGGGGAACACTGAAGCTTTCTTT
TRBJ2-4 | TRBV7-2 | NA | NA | CASSLAEGGIQYF | TGTGCCAGCAGCTTAGCGGAGGGAGGCATTCAGTACTTC
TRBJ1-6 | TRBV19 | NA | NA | CASKILGRENSPLHF | TGTGCCAGTAAAATTCTTGGACGGGAGAATTCACCCCTCCACTTT
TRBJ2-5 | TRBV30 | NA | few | CAWQTPKETQYF | TGTGCCTGGCAGACACCCAAAGAGACCCAGTACTTC
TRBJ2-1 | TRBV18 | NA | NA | CASSWGRGSDEQFF | TGTGCCAGCTCATGGGGCAGAGGAAGCGATGAGCAGTTCTTC
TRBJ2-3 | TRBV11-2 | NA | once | CASSLERGRGVRDTQYF | TGTGCCAGCAGCTTAGAACGAGGCAGGGGGGTCCGGGATACGCAGTATTTT
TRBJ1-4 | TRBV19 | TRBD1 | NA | CASSSTGTGKEKLFF | TGTGCCAGTAGTAGTACCGGGACAGGCAAGGAAAAACTGTTTTTT
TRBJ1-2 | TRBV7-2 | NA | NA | CASSLGRIYGYTF | TGTGCCAGCAGCTTGGGGCGTATTTATGGCTACACCTTC
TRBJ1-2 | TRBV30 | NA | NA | CAWSAQVRGGWGYTF | TGTGCCTGGAGTGCCCAAGTGAGGGGAGGTTGGGGCTACACCTTC
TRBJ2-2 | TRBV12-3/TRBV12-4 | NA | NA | CASSLTGTGELFF | TGTGCCAGCAGTTTAACGGGGACCGGGGAGCTGTTTTTT
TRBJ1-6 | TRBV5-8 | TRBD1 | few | CASSPTGTGASPLHF | TGTGCCAGCAGCCCCACCGGGACAGGGGCCTCACCCCTCCACTTT
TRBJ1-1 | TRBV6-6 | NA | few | CASSANGGNTEAFF | TGTGCCAGCAGTGCCAACGGGGGGAACACTGAAGCTTTCTTT
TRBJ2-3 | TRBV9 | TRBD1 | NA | CASSVEGAGTGVGTQYF | TGTGCCAGCAGCGTAGAAGGAGCGGGGACAGGGGTTGGAACGCAGTATTTT
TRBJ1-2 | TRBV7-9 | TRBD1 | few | CASSQTGTVYGYTF | TGTGCCAGCAGCCAAACCGGGACAGTATACGGCTACACCTTC
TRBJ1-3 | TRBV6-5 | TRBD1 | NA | CASSFGTGDGNTIYF | TGTGCCAGCAGCTTCGGGACAGGGGACGGAAACACCATATATTTT
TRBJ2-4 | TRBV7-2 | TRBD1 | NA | CASSLQSGTGVNIQYF | TGTGCCAGCAGCTTACAGTCCGGGACAGGGGTTAACATTCAGTACTTC
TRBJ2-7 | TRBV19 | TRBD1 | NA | CASSQTGTGLYEQYF | TGTGCCAGTAGTCAAACCGGGACAGGGCTCTACGAGCAGTACTTC
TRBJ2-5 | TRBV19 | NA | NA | CASRHTGQETQYF | TGTGCCAGTAGACACACAGGGCAAGAGACCCAGTACTTC
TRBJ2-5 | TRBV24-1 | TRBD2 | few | CATGGGVQGWEQETQYF | TGTGCCACCGGGGGAGGGGTTCAGGGATGGGAGCAAGAGACCCAGTACTTC
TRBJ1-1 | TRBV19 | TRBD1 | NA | CASSTRTGLNTEAFF | TGTGCCAGTAGTACCCGGACAGGGTTGAACACTGAAGCTTTCTTT
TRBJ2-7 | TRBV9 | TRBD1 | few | CASSGTSGQGSYEQYF | TGTGCCAGCAGCGGGACTTCGGGACAGGGATCCTACGAGCAGTACTTC
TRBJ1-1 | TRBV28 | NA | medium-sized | CASSAEGVWNTEAFF | TGTGCCAGCAGTGCCGAGGGGGTATGGAACACTGAAGCTTTCTTT
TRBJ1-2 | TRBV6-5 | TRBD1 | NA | CASSRGQDHNYGYTF | TGTGCCAGCAGTCGCGGACAGGATCATAACTATGGCTACACCTTC
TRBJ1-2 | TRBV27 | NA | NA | CASSSLPTGYGYTF | TGTGCCAGCAGTTCTCTACCTACGGGGTATGGCTACACCTTC